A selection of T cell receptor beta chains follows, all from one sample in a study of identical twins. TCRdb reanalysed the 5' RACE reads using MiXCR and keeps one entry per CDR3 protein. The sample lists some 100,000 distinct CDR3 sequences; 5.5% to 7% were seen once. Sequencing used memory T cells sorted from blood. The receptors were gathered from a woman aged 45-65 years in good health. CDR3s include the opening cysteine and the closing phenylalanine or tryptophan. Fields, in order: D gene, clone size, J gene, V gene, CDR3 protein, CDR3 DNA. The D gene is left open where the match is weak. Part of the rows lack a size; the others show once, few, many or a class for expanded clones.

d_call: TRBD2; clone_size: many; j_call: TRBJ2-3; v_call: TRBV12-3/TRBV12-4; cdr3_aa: CASSPLAGGGDTQYF; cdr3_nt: TGTGCCAGCAGTCCTCTAGCGGGAGGGGGCGATACGCAGTATTTT
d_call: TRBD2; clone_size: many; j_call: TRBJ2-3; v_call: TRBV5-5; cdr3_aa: CASSLAGGPPDTQYF; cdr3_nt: TGTGCCAGCAGCCTAGCGGGAGGGCCCCCAGATACGCAGTATTTT
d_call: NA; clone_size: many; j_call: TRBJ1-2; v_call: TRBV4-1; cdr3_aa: CASSQDGDGYTF; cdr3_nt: TGCGCCAGCAGCCAAGACGGGGATGGCTACACCTTC
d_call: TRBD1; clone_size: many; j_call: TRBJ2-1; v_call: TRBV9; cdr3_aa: CASSETTARGNEQFF; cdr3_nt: TGTGCCAGCAGCGAGACCACGGCCAGGGGGAATGAGCAGTTCTTC
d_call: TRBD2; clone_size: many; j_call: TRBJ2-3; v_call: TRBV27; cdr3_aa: CASSLAPLAGGRTDTQYF; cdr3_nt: TGTGCCAGCAGTTTAGCCCCTCTAGCGGGAGGGCGAACAGATACGCAGTATTTT
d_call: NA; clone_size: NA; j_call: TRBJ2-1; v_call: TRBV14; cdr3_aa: CASSQGRAGNNEQFF; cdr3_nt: TGTGCCAGCAGCCAAGGGCGGGCAGGGAACAATGAGCAGTTCTTC
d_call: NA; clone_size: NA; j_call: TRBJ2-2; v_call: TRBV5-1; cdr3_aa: CASSLGAANTGELFF; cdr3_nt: TGCGCCAGCAGCTTGGGGGCAGCGAACACCGGGGAGCTGTTTTTT
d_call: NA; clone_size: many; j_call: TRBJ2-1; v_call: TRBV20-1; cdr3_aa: CSARGLLALRSSYNEQFF; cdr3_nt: TGCAGTGCTAGAGGGCTGTTGGCGCTGCGGAGCTCCTACAATGAGCAGTTCTTC
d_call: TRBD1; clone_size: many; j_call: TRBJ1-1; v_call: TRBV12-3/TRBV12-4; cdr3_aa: CASSSTGVAFF; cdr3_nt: TGTGCCAGCAGTTCGACAGGGGTTGCTTTCTTT
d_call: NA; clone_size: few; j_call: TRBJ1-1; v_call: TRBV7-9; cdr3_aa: CASTTGLNTEAFF; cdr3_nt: TGTGCCAGCACCACCGGGTTGAACACTGAAGCTTTCTTT
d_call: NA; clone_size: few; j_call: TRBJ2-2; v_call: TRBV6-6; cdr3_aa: CASRAGTANTGELFF; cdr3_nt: TGTGCCAGCAGAGCCGGGACTGCGAACACCGGGGAGCTGTTTTTT
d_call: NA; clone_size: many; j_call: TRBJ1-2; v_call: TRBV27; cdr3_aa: CASSLSPDSRLYGYTF; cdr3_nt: TGTGCCAGCAGTTTATCCCCGGACAGCCGACTCTATGGCTACACCTTC
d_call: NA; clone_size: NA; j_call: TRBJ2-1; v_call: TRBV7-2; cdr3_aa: CASRSRRLRPTYNEQFF; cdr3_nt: TGTGCCAGCAGATCTAGGAGATTGCGGCCTACCTACAATGAGCAGTTCTTC
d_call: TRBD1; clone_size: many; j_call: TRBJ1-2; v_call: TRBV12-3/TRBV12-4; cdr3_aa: CASSLSTRGSAGYTF; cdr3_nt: TGTGCCAGCAGTTTAAGTACCAGGGGGTCTGCTGGCTACACCTTC
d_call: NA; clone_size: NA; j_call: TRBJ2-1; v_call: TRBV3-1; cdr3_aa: CASRFDYHNEQFF; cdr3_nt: TGTGCCAGCAGGTTCGACTATCACAATGAGCAGTTCTTC
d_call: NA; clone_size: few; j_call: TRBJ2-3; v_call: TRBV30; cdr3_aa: CAWPASGTDTQYF; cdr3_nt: TGTGCCTGGCCCGCTAGCGGCACAGATACGCAGTATTTT
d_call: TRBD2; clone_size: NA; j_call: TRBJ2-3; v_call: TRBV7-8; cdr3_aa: CASSLRPTSGLSNTQYF; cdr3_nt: TGTGCCAGCAGCTTAAGGCCGACTAGCGGGCTATCAAATACGCAGTATTTT
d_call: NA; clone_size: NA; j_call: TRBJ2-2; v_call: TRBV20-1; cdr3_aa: CSTVKDHTGELFF; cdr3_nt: TGCAGTACTGTTAAGGACCACACCGGGGAGCTGTTTTTT
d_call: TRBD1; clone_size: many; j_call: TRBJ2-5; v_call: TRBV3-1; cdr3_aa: CASRIQGLEETQYF; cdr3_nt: TGTGCCAGCAGAATACAGGGGTTGGAGGAGACCCAGTACTTC
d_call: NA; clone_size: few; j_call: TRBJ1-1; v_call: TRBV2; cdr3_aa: CASSRSRTANTEAFF; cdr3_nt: TGTGCCAGCAGTCGAAGCCGGACAGCCAACACTGAAGCTTTCTTT
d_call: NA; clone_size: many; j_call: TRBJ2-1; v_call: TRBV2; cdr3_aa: CASSERGFNEQFF; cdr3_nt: TGTGCCAGCAGTGAACGTGGCTTCAATGAGCAGTTCTTC
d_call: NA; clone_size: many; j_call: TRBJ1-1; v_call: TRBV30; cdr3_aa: CAFSPGPWNTEAFF; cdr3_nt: TGTGCCTTCTCCCCGGGACCCTGGAACACTGAAGCTTTCTTT
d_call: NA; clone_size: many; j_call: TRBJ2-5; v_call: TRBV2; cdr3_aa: CASSEGAGPGETQYF; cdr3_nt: TGTGCCAGCAGTGAAGGGGCAGGGCCCGGAGAGACCCAGTACTTC
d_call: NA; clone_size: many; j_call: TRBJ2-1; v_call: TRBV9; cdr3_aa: CASSAELAEYNEQFF; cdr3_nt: TGTGCCAGCAGCGCTGAACTCGCGGAGTACAATGAGCAGTTCTTC
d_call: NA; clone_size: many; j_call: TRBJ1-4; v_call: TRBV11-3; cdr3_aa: CASSLEGGRRGRKLFF; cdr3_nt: TGTGCCAGCAGCTTAGAAGGAGGACGGAGGGGAAGGAAACTGTTTTTT
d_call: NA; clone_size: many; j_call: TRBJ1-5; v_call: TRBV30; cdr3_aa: CAWSEGTVFSNQPQHF; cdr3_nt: TGTGCCTGGAGTGAGGGGACGGTCTTTTCTAATCAGCCCCAGCATTTT
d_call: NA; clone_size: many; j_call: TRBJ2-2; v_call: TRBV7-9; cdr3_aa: CASSWDGELFF; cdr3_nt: TGTGCCAGCAGCTGGGACGGGGAGCTGTTTTTT
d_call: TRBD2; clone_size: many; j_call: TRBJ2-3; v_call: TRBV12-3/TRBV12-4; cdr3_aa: CASSTIAGGLAADTQYF; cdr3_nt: TGTGCCAGCAGTACGATAGCGGGAGGGCTCGCGGCAGATACGCAGTATTTT
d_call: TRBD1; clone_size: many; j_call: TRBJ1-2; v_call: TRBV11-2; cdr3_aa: CASSLGKGAWDGYTF; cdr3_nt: TGTGCCAGCAGCTTAGGGAAGGGGGCGTGGGACGGCTACACCTTC
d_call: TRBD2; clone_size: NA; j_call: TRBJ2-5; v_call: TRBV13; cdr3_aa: CASSWGILEREQETQYF; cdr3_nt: TGTGCCAGCAGCTGGGGTATCTTGGAGCGGGAACAAGAGACCCAGTACTTC
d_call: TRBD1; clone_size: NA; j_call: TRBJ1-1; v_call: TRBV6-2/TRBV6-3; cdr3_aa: CASRVQGADTEAFF; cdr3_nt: TGTGCCAGCAGGGTACAGGGGGCCGACACTGAAGCTTTCTTT
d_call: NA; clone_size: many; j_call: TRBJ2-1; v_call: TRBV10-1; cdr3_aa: CASSEFGGKNEQFF; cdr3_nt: TGCGCCAGCAGTGAATTTGGAGGGAAGAATGAGCAGTTCTTC
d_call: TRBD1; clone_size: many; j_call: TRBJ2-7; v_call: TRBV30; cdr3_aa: CAWPSGTGENEQYF; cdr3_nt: TGTGCCTGGCCATCGGGGACAGGGGAGAACGAGCAGTACTTC
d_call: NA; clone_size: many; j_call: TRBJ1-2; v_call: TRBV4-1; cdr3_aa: CASSFQGRGNYGYTF; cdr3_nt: TGCGCCAGCAGCTTTCAGGGTAGGGGGAACTATGGCTACACCTTC
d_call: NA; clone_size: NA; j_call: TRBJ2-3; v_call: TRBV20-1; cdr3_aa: CSARDTTDTFDTQYF; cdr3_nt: TGCAGTGCTAGAGATACGACCGACACCTTTGATACGCAGTATTTT
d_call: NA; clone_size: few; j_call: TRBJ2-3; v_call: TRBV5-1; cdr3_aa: CASSLVASNTDTQYF; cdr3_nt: TGCGCCAGCAGCTTGGTGGCGTCGAACACAGATACGCAGTATTTT
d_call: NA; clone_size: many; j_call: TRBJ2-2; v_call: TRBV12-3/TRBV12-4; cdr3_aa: CASSPSPWTGELFF; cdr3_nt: TGTGCCAGCAGCCCTAGCCCGTGGACCGGGGAGCTGTTTTTT
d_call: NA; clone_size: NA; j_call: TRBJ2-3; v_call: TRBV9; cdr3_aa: CASSVGLGITDTQYF; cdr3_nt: TGTGCCAGCAGCGTAGGTTTAGGGATCACAGATACGCAGTATTTT
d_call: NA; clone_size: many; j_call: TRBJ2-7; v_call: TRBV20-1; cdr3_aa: CSARDRSGDKDEQYF; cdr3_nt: TGCAGTGCTAGAGATAGATCGGGGGATAAGGACGAGCAGTACTTC
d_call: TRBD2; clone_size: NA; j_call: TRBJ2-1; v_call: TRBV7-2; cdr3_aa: CASRSSGAYNEQFF; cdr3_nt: TGTGCCAGCAGGTCTAGCGGAGCTTACAATGAGCAGTTCTTC
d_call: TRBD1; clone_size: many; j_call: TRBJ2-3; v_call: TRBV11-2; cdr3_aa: CASSTVQGARTDTQYF; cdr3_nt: TGTGCCAGCAGCACCGTGCAGGGGGCTCGTACAGATACGCAGTATTTT